What follows are 4 T cell receptor beta chains derived from one specimen sequenced in a study of siplizumab effects on memory and regulatory T cells. Sequencing was performed with immunoSEQ multiplex PCR; in TCRdb, only in-frame clones are kept and a portion is missing. The sample lists more than 95,000 clones; roughly 94% were seen once. The specimen was non-Treg CD4+ T cells sorted from blood. These TCRs come from a human donor in good health.

On this clone itself: Other nucleotide sequences in the sample specify the same CDR3. This rearrangement joins TRBV9 to TRBJ2-7; TRBD1 matches 8 bases. Germline V gene sequence: CDR1 SGDLS, CDR2 YYNGEE. The trim removed 3 bases at V and 0 bases at J, leaving 5 bases unmatched. CDR3 length: 15 residues. The CDR3 DNA reads as TGTGCCAGCAGCGAAGGACAGGGTAGCTCCTACGAGCAGTACTTC. It specifies CASSEGQGSSYEQYF.

The chain uses TRBV7-2 and TRBJ1-2, with 9 bases identical to TRBD1. Trimming cost V 5 bases and J 4 bases; bases outside gene matches: 8. The CDR3 totals 15 residues. The V gene's germline CDR1 is SGHTA and CDR2 FQGNSA. CDR3 coding DNA: TGTGCCAGCAGCGTTATCACAGGGGGCAGCTATGGCTACACCTTC. Residues: CASSVITGGSYGYTF.

V and J are TRBV7-9 and TRBJ2-2; D is unclear. Per the germline V gene, CDR1 is SEHNR and CDR2 is FQNEAQ (reference sequence). The CDR3 is made up of 15 amino acids. The V gene lost 1 base and the J gene lost 4 bases, with 10 bases spanning the gap. The CDR3 here is CASSLGSIATGELFF. DNA for the CDR3: TGTGCCAGCAGCTTAGGTAGCATAGCCACCGGGGAGCTGTTTTTT.

The chain recombines TRBV11-2 with TRBJ2-1; 7 nucleotides line up with TRBD2. This CDR3 contains 16 residues. The germline V gene encodes CDR1 SGHAT and CDR2 FQNNGV. The V gene end was trimmed by 1 base and the J gene end by 2 bases; junction bases not matched to a gene: 5. The CDR3: CASSLAGGSTYNEQFF. CDR3 in DNA: TGTGCCAGCAGCTTAGCGGGGGGAAGCACCTACAATGAGCAGTTCTTC. The full variable domain, completed using reference TRBV11-2 and TRBJ2-1, is EAGVAQSPRYKIIEKRQSVAFWCNPISGHATLYWYQQILGQGPKLLIQFQNNGVVDDSQLPKDRFSAERLKGVDSTLKIQPAKLEDSAVYLCASSLAGGSTYNEQFFGPGTRLTVL.